This TCR beta chain was found in a study of control samples from healthy donors and cancer patients. CDR3 length: 13 residues. V lost 3 bases, J lost 6 bases, and 11 bases lay in between. The germline CDR1 and CDR2 sequences are MNHEY and SVGEGT. Profiling relied on immunoSEQ multiplex PCR, and the TCRdb table lists in-frame clones only, not all of them. The data contain about 180,000 clones, 85% to 95% of them singletons. J is TRBJ1-1 and V is TRBV6-2 or TRBV6-3; D unclear. The TCR originated in a woman aged 18-29 years in good health. Input material: blood. CDR3 in amino acids: CASSYVMVAEAFF. In nucleotides, the CDR3 is TGTGCCAGCAGTTATGTGATGGTCGCTGAAGCTTTCTTT.